This T cell receptor beta chain was identified during a study of neurological immune-mediated disorders (dated by TCRdb to the late 2010s). Regarding the research as a whole: Among the approximately 34 multiple sclerosis patients, relapsing-remitting MS accounted for around 30 and secondary progressive MS accounted for 3. The cohort included around 70 subjects: approximately 14 with HAM/TSP, roughly 34 with multiple sclerosis, and around 20 healthy controls. The approximately 96 TCR-beta libraries covered PBMC samples along with longitudinal samples, technical triplicates, and paired sorted CD4+ and CD8+ T-cell subsets. Peripheral blood TCR-beta repertoires from patients with HTLV-I-associated myelopathy (HAM/TSP), patients with multiple sclerosis, and healthy controls were compared in the study using UMI-based sequencing.

The study at large found these results: No clinical or MRI features were associated with the MS cluster, and the authors said that larger cohorts are needed. No identical CDR3 amino acid sequences were found to be shared among expanded clones across subjects, suggesting that TCR-beta repertoires were private in all groups. In a phylogenetic analysis, the repertoires of 18 out of 34 MS patients fell into a single cluster of related CDR3 sequences, pointing to a possible signature at the repertoire level. TCR clonal expansion was highest in HAM/TSP patients and lowest in MS patients, with MS patients falling below even healthy controls.

cDNA was synthesized by template-switch 5'RACE using a primer carrying a 10-nucleotide random unique molecular identifier by which each TCR transcript was tagged. Each sequencing run produced over 200 million TCR-beta sequences covering 15-18 subjects. The RNeasy kit was used to extract total RNA. Using the KAPA Real-time Library Amplification kit, TCR-beta VDJ regions were amplified with primers for the TCR constant region and the 5'RACE anchor. Sample indexes and Illumina adaptors were added in a first PCR, and a second PCR then increased library yield. After purification with Ampure beads, the TCR product of roughly 650 bp was size-selected on a 2% E-gel SizeSelection system. Before pooling, libraries had their quality checked on a Bioanalyzer, their concentration measured with Qubit, and their quantity determined with the Kapa Library Quantification kit. An Illumina HiSeq 2500 was used to sequence the libraries paired-end at 2 x 150 bp. To increase sequence diversity, about 25-31% phiX was spiked into each library pool. From the authors' description of their analysis: Quality-filtered reads were processed with the UMI-based MiGEC pipeline, which removed over 75% of raw TCR sequences during error correction. IMGT germline references were used for aligning VDJ genes, and each clonotype was defined as a unique CDR3 amino acid sequence together with its V-J genes. Clonal expansion, Shannon diversity and CDR3 relatedness (CalcPairwiseDistances, ClusterSamples) were evaluated with VDJtools, and phylogenetic trees were built with CLCbio workbench. Expanded clones were defined as having at least 8 unique UMIs, based on coefficient-of-variation modelling across technical triplicates. Using fastp at Q25 and MiXCR, TCRdb reprocessed the public reads and kept productive beta chains. Each entry merges the rows of one CDR3 protein and shows their most common DNA and genes. Clone size and V and J calls follow TCRdb, not the original study. This sample lists tens of thousands of distinct CDR3 sequences; 3.4% were detected once. In total, the top ten clones hold about 3.5% of the sample.

The V and J ends are trimmed by 5 bases and 9 bases, leaving 14 bases between them. CDR1 and CDR2 are drawn from the germline V gene (reference sequence): SEHNR, FQNEAQ. The cysteine opens and the phenylalanine closes a CDR3 of 13 amino acids. Only the CDR3 portion is preserved as DNA: 39 bases, with reading frame beginning at the first base. For the unsorted PBMC libraries, 2 million PBMCs were stored in RNAlater at -80 degrees C until RNA extraction and were used to generate the libraries. The multiple sclerosis patients were enrolled in a US clinical protocol that evaluated disease progression with magnetic resonance imaging. Peripheral blood underwent Ficoll-Hypaque density gradient centrifugation to isolate PBMCs, which were then cryopreserved in liquid nitrogen. This clonotype was found many times. What this receptor recognizes is not known. Base qualities are not provided; no much larger clone lies one nucleotide away.

The receptor chain draws on TRBV7-9 and TRBJ2-1, with the D gene uncertain. Sequenced input: PBMCs. The source is a man aged 35 to 55 with multiple sclerosis. The DNA sequence is given as TGTGCCAGCAGCCCCCCCCCTAGGAGTGAGCAGTTCTTC. Translated, it reads CASSPPPRSEQFF. The CDR3, completed at both ends by the reference TRBV7-9 and TRBJ2-1 genes, gives the full variable domain DTGVSQNPRHKITKRGQNVTFRCDPISEHNRLYWYRQTLGQGPEFLTYFQNEAQLEKSRLLSDRFSAERPKGSFSTLEIQRTEQGDSAMYLCASSPPPRSEQFFGPGTRLTVL.